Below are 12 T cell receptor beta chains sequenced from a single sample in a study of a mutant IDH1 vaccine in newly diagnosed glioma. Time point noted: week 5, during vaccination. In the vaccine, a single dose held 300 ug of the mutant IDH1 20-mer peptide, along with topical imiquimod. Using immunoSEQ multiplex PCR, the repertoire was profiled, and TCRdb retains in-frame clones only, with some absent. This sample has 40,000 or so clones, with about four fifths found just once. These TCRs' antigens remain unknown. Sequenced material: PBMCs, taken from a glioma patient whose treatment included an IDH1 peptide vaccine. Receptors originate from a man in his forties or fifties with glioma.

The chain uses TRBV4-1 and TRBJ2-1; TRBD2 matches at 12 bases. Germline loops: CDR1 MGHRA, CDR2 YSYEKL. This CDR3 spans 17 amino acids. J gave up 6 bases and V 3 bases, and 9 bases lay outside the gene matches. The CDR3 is CASSQPTTSGGPNEQFF. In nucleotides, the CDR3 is TGCGCCAGCAGCCAGCCTACGACTAGCGGGGGTCCCAATGAGCAGTTCTTC.

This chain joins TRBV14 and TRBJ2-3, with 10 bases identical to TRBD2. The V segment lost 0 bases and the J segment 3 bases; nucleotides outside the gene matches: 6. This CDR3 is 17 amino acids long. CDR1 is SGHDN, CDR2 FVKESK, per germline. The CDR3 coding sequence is TGTGCCAGCAGCCAAGATCCTAGCGGGGGCGTTACAGATACGCAGTATTTT. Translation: CASSQDPSGGVTDTQYF. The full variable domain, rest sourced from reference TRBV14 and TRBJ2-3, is EAGVTQFPSHSVIEKGQTVTLRCDPISGHDNLYWYRRVMGKEIKFLLHFVKESKQDESGMPNNRFLAERTGGTYSTLKVQPAELEDSGVYFCASSQDPSGGVTDTQYFGPGTRLTVL.

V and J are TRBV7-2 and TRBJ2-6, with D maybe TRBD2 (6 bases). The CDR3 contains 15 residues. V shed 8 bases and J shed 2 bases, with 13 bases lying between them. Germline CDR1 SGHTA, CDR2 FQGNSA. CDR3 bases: TGTGCCAGCGCCGCCCGGGGGACTGGGGCCAACGTCCTGACTTTC. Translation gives CASAARGTGANVLTF.

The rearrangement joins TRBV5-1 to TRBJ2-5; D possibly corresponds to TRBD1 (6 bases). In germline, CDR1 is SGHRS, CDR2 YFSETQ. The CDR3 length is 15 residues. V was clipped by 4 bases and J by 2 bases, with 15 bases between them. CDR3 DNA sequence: TGCGCCAGCAGCCTCGACGGACAGATACAAGAGACCCAGTACTTC. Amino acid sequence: CASSLDGQIQETQYF.

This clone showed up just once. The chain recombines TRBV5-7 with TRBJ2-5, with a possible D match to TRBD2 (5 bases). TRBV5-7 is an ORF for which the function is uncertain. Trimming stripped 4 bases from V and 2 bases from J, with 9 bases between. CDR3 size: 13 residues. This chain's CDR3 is CASSTTRQETQYF. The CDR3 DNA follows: TGTGCCAGCAGCACCACTAGACAAGAGACCCAGTACTTC.

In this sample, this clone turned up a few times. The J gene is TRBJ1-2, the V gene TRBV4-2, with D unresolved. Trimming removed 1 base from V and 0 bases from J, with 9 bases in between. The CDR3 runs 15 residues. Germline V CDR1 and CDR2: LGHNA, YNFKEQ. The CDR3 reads CASSQANVANYGYTF. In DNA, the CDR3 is TGTGCCAGCAGCCAAGCTAACGTAGCTAACTATGGCTACACCTTC.

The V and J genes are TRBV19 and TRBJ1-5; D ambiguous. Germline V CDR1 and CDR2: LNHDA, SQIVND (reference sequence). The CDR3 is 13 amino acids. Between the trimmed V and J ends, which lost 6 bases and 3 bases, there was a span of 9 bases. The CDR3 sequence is CASRNSLNQPQHF. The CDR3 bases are TGTGCCAGTAGGAACAGCCTCAATCAGCCCCAGCATTTT.

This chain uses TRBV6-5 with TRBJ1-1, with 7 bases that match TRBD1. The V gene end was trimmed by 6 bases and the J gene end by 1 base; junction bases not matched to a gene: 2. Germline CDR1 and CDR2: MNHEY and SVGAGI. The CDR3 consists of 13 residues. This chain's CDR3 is CASSRDRNTEAFF. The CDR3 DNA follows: TGTGCCAGCAGCAGGGACAGGAACACTGAAGCTTTCTTT.

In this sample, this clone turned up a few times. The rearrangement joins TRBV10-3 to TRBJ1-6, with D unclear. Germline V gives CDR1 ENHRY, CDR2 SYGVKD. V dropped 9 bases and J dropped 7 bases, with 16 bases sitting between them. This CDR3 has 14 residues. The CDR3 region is CAIRREGSNSPLHF. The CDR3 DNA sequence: TGTGCCATTCGTCGGGAGGGCTCGAATTCACCCCTCCACTTT.

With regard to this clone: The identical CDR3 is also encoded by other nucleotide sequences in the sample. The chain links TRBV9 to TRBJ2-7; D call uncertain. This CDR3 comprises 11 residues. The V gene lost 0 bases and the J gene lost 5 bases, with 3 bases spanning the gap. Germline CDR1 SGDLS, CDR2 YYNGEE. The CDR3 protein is CASSVGNEQYF. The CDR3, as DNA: TGTGCCAGCAGCGTAGGAAACGAGCAGTACTTC. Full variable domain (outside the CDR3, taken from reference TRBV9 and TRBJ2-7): DSGVTQTPKHLITATGQRVTLRCSPRSGDLSVYWYQQSLDQGLQFLIQYYNGEERAKGNILERFSAQQFPDLHSELNLSSLELGDSALYFCASSVGNEQYFGPGTRLTVT.

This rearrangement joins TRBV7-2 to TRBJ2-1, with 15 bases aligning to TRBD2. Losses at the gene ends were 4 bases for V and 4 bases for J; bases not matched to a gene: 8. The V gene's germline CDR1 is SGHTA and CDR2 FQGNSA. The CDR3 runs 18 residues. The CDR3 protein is CASSSLGTSGGRYNEQFF. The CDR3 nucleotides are TGTGCCAGCAGCTCCCTCGGGACTAGCGGGGGGCGGTACAATGAGCAGTTCTTC.

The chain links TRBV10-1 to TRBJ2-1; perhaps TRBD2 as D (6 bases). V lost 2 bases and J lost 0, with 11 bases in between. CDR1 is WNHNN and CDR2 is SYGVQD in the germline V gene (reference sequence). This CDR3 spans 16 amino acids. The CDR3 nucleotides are TGCGCCAGCAGTGAGAGTGGAGGGAGCTCCTACAATGAGCAGTTCTTC. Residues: CASSESGGSSYNEQFF.